This is a list of T cell receptor beta chains from one sample in a study of blood T cell repertoires in COVID-19. The data were produced by immunoSEQ multiplex PCR, yet TCRdb's version contains in-frame clones alone and is incomplete. The sample yields over 45,000 clones, 90% seen once. Sequencing input: peripheral blood. The receptors come from a man between 65 and 80 years old with acute or convalescent COVID-19. CDR3s include the opening cysteine and the closing phenylalanine or tryptophan. The order of the fields is V gene, D gene, J gene, CDR3 protein. The D gene is left open where the match is weak.

>TRBV19|TRBD2|TRBJ2-3
CASSTGLAASTDTQYF
>TRBV12-3/TRBV12-4|NA|TRBJ1-2
CASSHLQGLGYTF
>TRBV19|NA|TRBJ2-2
CASRGSLTGELFF
>TRBV2|NA|TRBJ1-5
CASSEARGAQGNQPQHF
>TRBV30|NA|TRBJ2-5
CAWRPGVGETQYF
>TRBV5-1|TRBD2|TRBJ2-3
CASSLGRGVTDTQYF
>TRBV7-2|TRBD2|TRBJ2-3
CASSKLAGGHIDTQYF
>TRBV19|TRBD1|TRBJ1-2
CASSIRQGGYGYTF
>TRBV28|NA|TRBJ2-7
CASNFAGLSSYEQYF
>TRBV6-2/TRBV6-3|NA|TRBJ1-6
CASSYYGVGNSPLHF